The 22 T cell receptor beta chains below all came from one sample that was sequenced in a study of blood T cell repertoires in COVID-19. This table comes from immunoSEQ multiplex PCR, and its TCRdb copy is limited to in-frame clones, with some not included. The table has tens of thousands of clones, around 91% seen once. The sequenced sample consisted of peripheral blood. These receptors all come from a human donor in a cohort sampled during active COVID-19.

The CDR3 loop reads CASSESYEQYF. The DNA of the CDR3 is TGTGCCAGCAGCGAGAGTTACGAGCAGTACTTC. The chain recombines TRBV5-5 with TRBJ2-7; no firm D call. Germline lookup yields CDR1 SGHKS and CDR2 YYEKEE (reference sequence). The CDR3 sequence is 11 residues long. V shed 4 bases and J shed 4 bases, with 6 bases lying between them.

This clone was seen once. The CDR3 is CAWSQTLSGYTF. In DNA form, the CDR3 reads TGTGCCTGGAGCCAAACCCTTAGTGGCTACACCTTC. The chain employs TRBV30 and TRBJ1-2; no clear D gene. The CDR3 length is 12 residues. V was clipped by 3 bases and J by 7 bases, with 12 bases between them. Germline V CDR1 and CDR2: GTSNPN, SVGIG (reference sequence).

The V gene is TRBV2, the J gene TRBJ1-2; 11 nucleotides line up with TRBD1. Germline V gene data show CDR1 as SNHLY and CDR2 as FYNNEI. This CDR3 has 14 residues. J gave up 5 bases and V 5 bases, and 4 bases lay outside the gene matches. CDR3 coding DNA: TGTGCCAGCAGTTTTGGGACAGGGGGGTATGGCTACACCTTC. The encoded protein is CASSFGTGGYGYTF.

The chain has TRBV5-1 and TRBJ2-5; TRBD1 matches at 7 bases. The J call may be in error: the DNA end matches TRBJ2-7 better. Germline CDR1 and CDR2: SGHRS and YFSETQ. The CDR3 consists of 14 residues. In nucleotides, the CDR3 is TGCGCCAGCAGCTTGGACAGGGGCGCCTACGAGCAGTACTTC. It codes for CASSLDRGAYEQYF.

V gene TRBV30 combines with J gene TRBJ1-4, with 8 nucleotides matching TRBD1. The CDR3 totals 13 residues. Per germline, CDR1 GTSNPN and CDR2 SVGIG (reference sequence). Trimming took 3 bases from V and 6 from J; bases not matched to a gene: 3. CDR3 sequence reads: CAWRETGDEKLFF. The CDR3 DNA follows: TGTGCCTGGAGAGAGACAGGGGATGAAAAACTGTTTTTT.

This rearrangement joins TRBV18 to TRBJ2-7; 8 nucleotides match TRBD2. The J segment lost 3 bases and the V segment lost 3 bases, leaving 10 bases of the junction unmatched. The CDR3 spans 16 residues. The germline V gene encodes CDR1 KGHSH and CDR2 LQKENI. This chain's CDR3 is CASSPRGAGDGYEQYF. CDR3 nucleotides: TGTGCCAGCTCACCGCGGGGGGCAGGGGATGGCTACGAGCAGTACTTC.

The V call is TRBV6-5, the J call TRBJ1-2, with 9 positions matching TRBD1. J lost 7 bases, V lost 10 bases, and 16 bases had no gene match. This CDR3 is built from 15 residues. The V gene's germline CDR1 is MNHEY and CDR2 SVGAGI. CDR3 loop: CATLLRDRVVGGYTF. The CDR3 DNA is TGTGCCACCCTCCTCCGGGACAGGGTAGTGGGTGGCTACACCTTC.

The chain has TRBV11-2 and TRBJ1-1; 7 bases fit TRBD1. Trimming cost V 5 bases and J 0 bases; bases outside gene matches: 6. The germline CDR1 and CDR2 sequences are SGHAT and FQNNGV. The CDR3 has 15 amino acids. The CDR3 region is CASSKGQYMNTEAFF. The CDR3 DNA reads TGTGCCAGCAGCAAGGGACAGTACATGAACACTGAAGCTTTCTTT.

The rearrangement uses TRBV5-1 and TRBJ2-7, with 8 bases fitting TRBD1. With V trimmed by 4 bases and J by 5 bases, 8 bases remained unmatched. The CDR3 has 14 residues. Per the germline V gene, CDR1 is SGHRS and CDR2 is YFSETQ. CDR3: CASSVGQGTDEQYF. The CDR3 bases are TGCGCCAGCAGCGTAGGACAGGGTACCGACGAGCAGTACTTC. Full variable domain (remainder filled in from reference TRBV5-1 and TRBJ2-7): KAGVTQTPRYLIKTRGQQVTLSCSPISGHRSVSWYQQTPGQGLQFLFEYFSETQRNKGNFPGRFSGRQFSNSRSEMNVSTLELGDSALYLCASSVGQGTDEQYFGPGTRLTVT.

The genes are TRBV5-4 and TRBJ2-2; D unresolved. CDR1 and CDR2 from the germline V gene are SGHNT and YYREEE (reference sequence). Between the trimmed V and J ends, which lost 0 bases and 11 bases, there was a span of 8 bases. CDR3 length equals 12 residues. CDR3 bases: TGTGCCAGCAGCTTGGCCGGTTCAGAGCTGTTTTTT. Translation gives CASSLAGSELFF. The variable domain in full, completed from reference TRBV5-4 and TRBJ2-2, reads ETGVTQSPTHLIKTRGQQVTLRCSSQSGHNTVSWYQQALGQGPQFIFQYYREEENGRGNFPPRFSGLQFPNYSSELNVNALELDDSALYLCASSLAGSELFFGEGSRLTVL.

The chain joins TRBV13 to TRBJ1-1, with a tentative D call TRBD1 (6 bases). The CDR3 spans 15 residues. The V gene lost 6 bases and the J gene lost 1 base, with 15 bases spanning the gap. Germline V gene sequence: CDR1 PRHDT, CDR2 FYEKMQ (reference sequence). CDR3 loop: CASSFPGGKNTEAFF. In DNA form, the CDR3 reads TGTGCCAGCAGTTTTCCGGGGGGCAAGAACACTGAAGCTTTCTTT.

V is TRBV2 and J is TRBJ1-2, with D possibly TRBD1 on 6 matching bases. Germline-derived CDR1 and CDR2 are SNHLY and FYNNEI. CDR3 length: 14 amino acids. Trimming removed 6 bases from V and 8 bases from J, with 19 bases in between. CDR3 coding DNA: TGTGCCAGCAGCGTGCAGGGGAGGGCCGGGGGCTACACCTTC. It translates to CASSVQGRAGGYTF.

The V gene is TRBV4-1, the J gene TRBJ2-1; 10 positions agree with TRBD2. The CDR3 has 15 residues. CDR1 MGHRA and CDR2 YSYEKL come from the germline V gene. V shed 4 bases, J shed 3 bases, and the junction held 3 bases outside the gene matches. The CDR3 region is CASSPVAGGYNEQFF. CDR3 in DNA: TGCGCCAGCAGCCCGGTAGCGGGGGGCTACAATGAGCAGTTCTTC.

V is TRBV11-2 and J is TRBJ2-3, with 10 bases aligning to TRBD2. There are 16 residues in the CDR3. The V gene's germline CDR1 is SGHAT and CDR2 FQNNGV. V gave up 1 base and J gave up 3 bases; unmatched junction bases: 4. The CDR3 spells CASSLASGGDTDTQYF. The CDR3 DNA sequence: TGTGCCAGCAGCTTAGCTAGCGGGGGTGATACAGATACGCAGTATTTT.

The V call is TRBV30, the J call TRBJ2-7; TRBD1 is a possible D gene (6 bases). Per germline, CDR1 GTSNPN and CDR2 SVGIG (reference sequence). This CDR3 has 13 residues. V shed 8 bases and J shed 2 bases, with 16 bases lying between them. The CDR3 here is CARRDIDTYEQYF. In nucleotides, the CDR3 is TGTGCCCGAAGGGACATAGACACCTACGAGCAGTACTTC. Based on the CDR3 plus reference TRBV30 and TRBJ2-7, the full variable domain is SQTIHQWPATLVQPVGSPLSLECTVEGTSNPNLYWYRQAAGRGLQLLFYSVGIGQISSEVPQNLSASRPQDRQFILSSKKLLLSDSGFYLCARRDIDTYEQYFGPGTRLTVT.

The V and J genes are TRBV10-3 and TRBJ1-5, with D possibly TRBD1 on 5 matching bases. This CDR3 region has 13 residues. Trimming left V 4 bases short and J 3 bases short, with 7 bases between. The germline gives CDR1 ENHRY, CDR2 SYGVKD. The CDR3 region is CAISGGDNQPQHF. The CDR3 nucleotides read TGTGCCATCAGTGGGGGGGACAATCAGCCCCAGCATTTT.

V is TRBV10-3 and J is TRBJ1-1, with 7 bases fitting TRBD1. The trim removed 0 bases at V and 0 bases at J, leaving 13 bases unmatched. The CDR3 spans 19 residues. The germline V gene has CDR1 ENHRY and CDR2 SYGVKD. The CDR3 sequence is CAISESTKTGTFMNTEAFF. The CDR3 DNA follows: TGTGCCATCAGTGAGTCTACTAAGACAGGGACCTTTATGAACACTGAAGCTTTCTTT.

The chain employs TRBV27 and TRBJ1-5; tentative D call: TRBD1 (5 bases). CDR3 size: 15 residues. V shed 0 bases and J shed 1 base, with 7 bases lying between them. Germline-derived CDR1 and CDR2 are MNHEY and SMNVEV (reference sequence). CDR3 DNA: TGTGCCAGCAGTTTATCGGCAGGGAGCAATCAGCCCCAGCATTTT. This gives the protein CASSLSAGSNQPQHF.

This clone was seen once. The chain combines TRBV27 with TRBJ1-5; TRBD1 matches at 10 bases. CDR1 MNHEY and CDR2 SMNVEV come from the germline V gene (reference sequence). The CDR3 runs 15 residues. With V trimmed by 6 bases and J by 3 bases, 5 bases remained unmatched. The CDR3 nucleotides are TGTGCCAGCAGCACGGGGACAGGGGTCAATCAGCCCCAGCATTTT. Translating it yields CASSTGTGVNQPQHF.

J is TRBJ2-7 and V is TRBV27, with 10 bases fitting TRBD1. From germline, CDR1 is MNHEY and CDR2 SMNVEV (reference sequence). Losses at the gene ends were 5 bases for V and 2 bases for J; bases not matched to a gene: 6. The CDR3 contains 15 residues. The DNA for the CDR3 is TGTGCCAGCAGTCTCGGGACAGGGGCCACCTACGAGCAGTACTTC. As protein: CASSLGTGATYEQYF.

The chain recombines TRBV6-6 with TRBJ2-7, with 7 bases that match TRBD2. With 3 bases clipped from V and 2 bases from J, the junction kept 7 bases outside the gene matches. The CDR3 loop spans 15 amino acids. The V gene's germline CDR1 is MNHNY and CDR2 SVGAGI (reference sequence). The CDR3 DNA sequence: TGTGCCAGCAGTTATTATTCTCGGGGGGCCTACGAGCAGTACTTC. It encodes CASSYYSRGAYEQYF.

The chain combines TRBV5-4 with TRBJ2-3; TRBD2 agrees at 9 bases. Per the germline V gene, CDR1 is SGHNT and CDR2 is YYREEE (reference sequence). The CDR3 extends over 16 amino acids. V was clipped by 4 bases and J by 3 bases; unmatched bases: 9. DNA of the CDR3: TGTGCCAGCAGCCGGGGCGGGGGGGCGGTGACAGATACGCAGTATTTT. Translated: CASSRGGGAVTDTQYF.